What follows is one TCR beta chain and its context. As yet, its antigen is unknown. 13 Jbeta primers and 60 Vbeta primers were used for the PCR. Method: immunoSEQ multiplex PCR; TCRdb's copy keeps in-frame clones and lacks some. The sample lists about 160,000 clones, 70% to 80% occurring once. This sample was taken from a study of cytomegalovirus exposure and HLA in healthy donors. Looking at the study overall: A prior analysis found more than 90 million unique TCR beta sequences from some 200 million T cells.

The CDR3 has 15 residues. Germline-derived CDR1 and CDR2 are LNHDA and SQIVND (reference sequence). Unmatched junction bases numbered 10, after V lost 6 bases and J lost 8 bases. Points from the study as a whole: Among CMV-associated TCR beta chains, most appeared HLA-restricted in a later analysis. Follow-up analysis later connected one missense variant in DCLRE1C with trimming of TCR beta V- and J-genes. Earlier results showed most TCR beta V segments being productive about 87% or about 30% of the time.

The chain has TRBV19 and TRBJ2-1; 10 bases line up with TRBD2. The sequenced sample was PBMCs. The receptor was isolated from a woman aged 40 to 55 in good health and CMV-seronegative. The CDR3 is CASSLGLAAWDEQFF. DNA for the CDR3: TGTGCCAGTAGCCTCGGACTAGCGGCCTGGGATGAGCAGTTCTTC. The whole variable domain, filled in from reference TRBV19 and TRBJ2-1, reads DGGITQSPKYLFRKEGQNVTLSCEQNLNHDAMYWYRQDPGQGLRLIYYSQIVNDFQKGDIAEGYSVSREKKESFPLTVTSAQKNPTAFYLCASSLGLAAWDEQFFGPGTRLTVL.